A selection of T cell receptor beta chains follows, all from one sample in a study of cytomegalovirus exposure and HLA in healthy donors. Profiled with immunoSEQ multiplex PCR; TCRdb holds only in-frame clones, not every one. The repertoire holds around 110,000 clones, with roughly 70% as singletons. The sample taken for sequencing was PBMCs. The receptors originated from a male donor in good health and CMV-seropositive. The CDR3 runs from the conserved cysteine through the conserved F or W. A D gene is named only where the DNA matches it firmly. A row's size may be missing; if present it is once, few, many or a size class.

j_call v_call clone_size d_call cdr3_aa cdr3_nt
TRBJ2-3 TRBV7-9 few TRBD2 CASSPTSGWTDTQYF TGTGCCAGCAGCCCGACTAGCGGGTGGACAGATACGCAGTATTTT
TRBJ2-1 TRBV28 NA NA CASSSTAPIRDEQFF TGTGCCAGCAGTTCGACAGCCCCCATTAGGGATGAGCAGTTCTTC
TRBJ2-2 TRBV7-9 once TRBD2 CASSFTSGGNTGELFF TGTGCCAGCAGCTTTACTAGCGGGGGGAACACCGGGGAGCTGTTTTTT
TRBJ1-1 TRBV28 NA NA CASNAGGRGTEAFF TGTGCCAGCAACGCGGGGGGGCGCGGCACTGAAGCTTTCTTT
TRBJ1-5 TRBV28 NA TRBD1 CASSLWDRGLFHQPQHF TGTGCCAGCAGTTTATGGGACAGGGGGCTCTTCCATCAGCCCCAGCATTTT
TRBJ2-1 TRBV19 NA NA CASSIRQGFEQFF TGTGCCAGTAGTATACGGCAGGGATTTGAGCAGTTCTTC
TRBJ2-7 TRBV29-1 NA NA CSVTGFYESLEQYF TGCAGCGTTACAGGGTTCTACGAGTCTCTCGAGCAGTACTTC
TRBJ1-1 TRBV19 NA NA CASRSPGNNVNTEAFF TGTGCCAGTAGATCCCCAGGTAATAACGTGAACACTGAAGCTTTCTTT
TRBJ1-6 TRBV10-3 NA TRBD1 CAISERGQSNSPLHF TGTGCCATCAGTGAGAGGGGACAGTCTAATTCACCCCTCCACTTT
TRBJ1-4 TRBV5-4 NA TRBD1 CASSLRDRGEGKLFF TGTGCCAGCAGCTTGAGGGACAGGGGAGAGGGAAAACTGTTTTTT
TRBJ2-4 TRBV5-1 NA NA CASSTGTPVVNIQYF TGCGCCAGCAGCACCGGGACTCCCGTAGTGAACATTCAGTACTTC
TRBJ2-3 TRBV4-2 NA NA CASSRGEAGTDTQYF TGTGCCAGCAGCCGGGGGGAAGCGGGCACAGATACGCAGTATTTT
TRBJ1-2 TRBV18 NA NA CASSPSGGGAGYTF TGTGCCAGCTCACCGTCGGGGGGGGGCGCCGGATACACCTTC
TRBJ2-1 TRBV10-1 NA NA CASSESQGLSYNEQFF TGCGCCAGCAGTGAGTCCCAGGGTCTCTCCTACAATGAGCAGTTCTTC
TRBJ2-1 TRBV4-3 NA TRBD2 CASSPPGLAGSEQFF TGCGCCAGCAGCCCGCCGGGACTAGCGGGTAGTGAGCAGTTCTTC
TRBJ1-1 TRBV28 NA NA CASSILTGPTEAFF TGTGCCAGCAGTATACTTACAGGGCCCACTGAAGCTTTCTTT
TRBJ1-2 TRBV6-5 NA NA CASSATSFYGYTF TGTGCCAGCAGTGCCACATCCTTCTATGGCTACACCTTC
TRBJ2-5 TRBV4-2 NA TRBD1 CASSQHKGQDQETQYF TGTGCCAGCAGCCAACACAAGGGACAGGACCAAGAGACCCAGTACTTC
TRBJ1-5 TRBV6-1 NA NA CASGAGGNQPQHF TGTGCCAGCGGTGCAGGGGGCAATCAGCCCCAGCATTTT
TRBJ1-5 TRBV19 NA TRBD1 CASRPKDRGGNQPQHF TGTGCCAGTAGACCAAAAGACAGGGGAGGCAATCAGCCCCAGCATTTT
TRBJ1-1 TRBV25-1 once TRBD1 CASSARQGARTGSTEAFF TGTGCCAGCAGTGCCCGACAGGGGGCGCGTACTGGGAGCACTGAAGCTTTCTTT
TRBJ2-1 TRBV5-1 once TRBD2 CASSFLAGVPGNEQFF TGCGCCAGCAGCTTCCTAGCGGGAGTGCCGGGGAATGAGCAGTTCTTC
TRBJ2-3 TRBV4-3 NA NA CASSQGRTSFPGQYF TGCGCCAGCAGCCAAGGGAGAACTAGCTTTCCCGGGCAGTATTTT
TRBJ2-7 TRBV18 few NA CASSPPEYSFYEQYF TGTGCCAGCTCACCACCTGAGTACAGTTTCTACGAGCAGTACTTC
TRBJ1-2 TRBV29-1 NA NA CSVERPFKGDGYTF TGCAGCGTTGAACGTCCCTTCAAGGGGGATGGCTACACCTTC
TRBJ2-3 TRBV5-8 NA TRBD2 CASSGLAGGTDTQYF TGTGCCAGCAGCGGGTTAGCGGGGGGCACAGATACGCAGTATTTT
TRBJ2-3 TRBV27 once NA CASSGPLGTDTQYF TGTGCCAGTTCAGGGCCCTTAGGGACAGATACGCAGTATTTT
TRBJ2-3 TRBV30 NA NA CAWADWRPSTQYF TGTGCCTGGGCGGACTGGCGCCCTTCCACGCAGTATTTT
TRBJ2-7 TRBV4-1 NA NA CASSHTGDTYEQYF TGCGCCAGCAGCCATACCGGGGATACCTACGAGCAGTACTTC
TRBJ2-3 TRBV11-3 NA TRBD2 CASSYTWTSGYTDTQYF TGTGCCAGCAGCTATACTTGGACTAGCGGTTACACAGATACGCAGTATTTT
TRBJ2-2 TRBV9 NA NA CASSTRDSRFLTGELFF TGTGCCAGCAGCACCCGGGACTCCCGTTTCCTCACCGGGGAGCTGTTTTTT
TRBJ2-3 TRBV27 NA TRBD2 CASSVGLAGVTDTQYF TGTGCCAGCAGTGTGGGACTAGCGGGGGTCACAGATACGCAGTATTTT
TRBJ2-7 TRBV5-8 NA NA CASSLAQWKDYEQYF TGTGCCAGCAGCTTGGCACAGTGGAAAGACTACGAGCAGTACTTC
TRBJ1-5 TRBV7-2 few NA CASSLGGPHQPQHF TGTGCCAGCAGCTTAGGAGGTCCCCATCAGCCCCAGCATTTT
TRBJ1-2 TRBV28 NA NA CASSSEGDGNYGYTF TGTGCCAGCAGTTCGGAAGGAGACGGGAACTATGGCTACACCTTC
TRBJ2-7 TRBV29-1 NA NA CSVAWTAYEQYF TGCAGCGTGGCATGGACAGCCTACGAGCAGTACTTC
TRBJ2-5 TRBV27 NA TRBD2 CASQRTSGTYGTQYF TGTGCCAGTCAAAGGACTAGCGGGACCTACGGGACCCAGTACTTC
TRBJ1-2 TRBV2 NA TRBD1 CASTTGQGSGYGYTF TGTGCCAGCACCACGGGACAGGGGTCGGGCTATGGCTACACCTTC
TRBJ1-1 TRBV9 NA TRBD1 CASSVGGGGDTEAFF TGTGCCAGCAGCGTAGGAGGGGGCGGGGACACTGAAGCTTTCTTT
TRBJ2-7 TRBV27 NA TRBD2 CASSLSWLAAETAYEQYF TGTGCCAGCAGTTTATCGTGGCTAGCGGCCGAGACCGCCTACGAGCAGTACTTC
TRBJ2-1 TRBV9 NA TRBD2 CASSPIVAGSSYNEQFF TGTGCCAGCAGCCCAATAGTAGCGGGGAGCTCCTACAATGAGCAGTTCTTC
TRBJ2-3 TRBV9 NA TRBD2 CASSVARADLWREGTDTQYF TGTGCCAGCAGCGTAGCTCGGGCAGACCTATGGCGGGAGGGAACAGATACGCAGTATTTT
TRBJ2-3 TRBV13 NA TRBD2 CASSPQGLAGPTDTQYF TGTGCCAGCAGCCCGCAGGGACTAGCGGGACCCACAGATACGCAGTATTTT
TRBJ1-2 TRBV19 NA NA CASSMGAPYGYTF TGTGCCAGTAGTATGGGCGCGCCCTATGGCTACACCTTC